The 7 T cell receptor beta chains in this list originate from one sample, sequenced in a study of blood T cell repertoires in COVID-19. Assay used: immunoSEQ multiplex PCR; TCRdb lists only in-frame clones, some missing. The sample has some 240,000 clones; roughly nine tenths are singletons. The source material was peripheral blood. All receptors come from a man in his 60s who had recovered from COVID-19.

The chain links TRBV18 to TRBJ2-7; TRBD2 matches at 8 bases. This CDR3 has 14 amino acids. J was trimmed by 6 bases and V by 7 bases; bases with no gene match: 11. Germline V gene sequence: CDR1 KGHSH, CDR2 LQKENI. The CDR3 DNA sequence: TGTGCCAGCTACGATCAAGCGGGAGTGGGCGAGCAGTACTTC. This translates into CASYDQAGVGEQYF.

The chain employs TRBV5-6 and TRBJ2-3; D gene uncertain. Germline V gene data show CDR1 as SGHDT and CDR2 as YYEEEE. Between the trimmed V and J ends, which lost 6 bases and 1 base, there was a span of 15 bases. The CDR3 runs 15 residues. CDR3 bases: TGTGCCAGCACGTTACTGAGAGGTGGCACAGATACGCAGTATTTT. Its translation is CASTLLRGGTDTQYF.

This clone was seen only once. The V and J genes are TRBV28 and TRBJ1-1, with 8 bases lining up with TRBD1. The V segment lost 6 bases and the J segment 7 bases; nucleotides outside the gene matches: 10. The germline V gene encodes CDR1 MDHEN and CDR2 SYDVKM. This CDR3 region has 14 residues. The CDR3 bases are TGTGCCAGCAGCTCCCGGCAGGGGGCGAATGAAGCTTTCTTT. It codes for CASSSRQGANEAFF.

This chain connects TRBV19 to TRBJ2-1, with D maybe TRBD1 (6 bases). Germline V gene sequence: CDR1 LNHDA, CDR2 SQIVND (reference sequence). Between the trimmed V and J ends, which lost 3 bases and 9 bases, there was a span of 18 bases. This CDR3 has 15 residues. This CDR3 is CASSIRGSPPGEQFF. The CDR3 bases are TGTGCCAGTAGTATTAGGGGGTCTCCCCCCGGTGAGCAGTTCTTC.

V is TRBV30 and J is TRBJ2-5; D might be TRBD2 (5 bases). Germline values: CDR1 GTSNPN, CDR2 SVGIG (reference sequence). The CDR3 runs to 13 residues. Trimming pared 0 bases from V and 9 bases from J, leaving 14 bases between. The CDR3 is CAWSVKLEAAQYF. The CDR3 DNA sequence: TGTGCCTGGAGTGTAAAACTAGAAGCGGCCCAGTACTTC.

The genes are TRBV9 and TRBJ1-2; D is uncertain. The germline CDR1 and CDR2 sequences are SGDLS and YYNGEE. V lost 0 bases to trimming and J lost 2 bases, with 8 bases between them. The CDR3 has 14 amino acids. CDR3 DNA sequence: TGTGCCAGCAGCGTAGTGGCGGCGAACTATGGCTACACCTTC. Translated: CASSVVAANYGYTF.

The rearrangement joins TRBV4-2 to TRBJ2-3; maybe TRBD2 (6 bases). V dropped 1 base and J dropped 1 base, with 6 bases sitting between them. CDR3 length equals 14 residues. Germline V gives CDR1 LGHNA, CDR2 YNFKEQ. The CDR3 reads CASSQGGGTDTQYF. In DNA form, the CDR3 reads TGTGCCAGCAGCCAAGGCGGGGGCACAGATACGCAGTATTTT.